This passage covers 14 T cell receptor beta chains from one sample sequenced in a study of blood T cell repertoires in COVID-19. The protocol was immunoSEQ multiplex PCR, while the TCRdb copy is restricted to in-frame clones and leaves out a portion. This sample has about 310,000 clones, with roughly 90% found just once. Sequencing input: PBMCs or T cells enriched from blood (not recorded which). The receptor set was obtained from a woman aged 40 to 49 who had recovered from COVID-19.

V usage is TRBV6-5 and J usage is TRBJ1-2; 7 bases align to TRBD1. Germline values: CDR1 MNHEY, CDR2 SVGAGI. V shed 6 bases and J 3 bases; nucleotides not matched to a gene: 7. CDR3 length: 14 amino acids. As DNA, the CDR3 is TGTGCCAGCAGCGGACAGGCCGGGGACTATGGCTACACCTTC. Its translation: CASSGQAGDYGYTF.

This chain joins TRBV7-3 and TRBJ2-2; 8 nucleotides match TRBD2. Germline V gene sequence: CDR1 SGHTA, CDR2 FQGTGA. After removal of 6 bases from V and 2 bases from J, the junction contained 5 bases not matched to a gene. This CDR3 comprises 15 residues. CDR3 in DNA: TGTGCCAGCAGACCAGCGGGGGTAAACACCGGGGAGCTGTTTTTT. Protein: CASRPAGVNTGELFF.

The chain uses TRBV28 and TRBJ2-1, with 8 bases aligning to TRBD2. The CDR3 covers 14 residues. The ends lost 5 bases at V and 5 bases at J; junction bases unmatched: 5. Germline V gene sequence: CDR1 MDHEN, CDR2 SYDVKM. The CDR3 DNA is TGTGCCAGCAGTCGGACTAGCTTAAACAATGAGCAGTTCTTC. Translation gives CASSRTSLNNEQFF.

The chain is built from TRBV5-4 and TRBJ2-5, with D perhaps matching TRBD2 (5 bases). Trimming left V 2 bases short and J 1 base short, with 9 bases between. The V gene's germline CDR1 is SGHNT and CDR2 YYREEE (reference sequence). The CDR3 covers 14 residues. CDR3 region: CASSFPSFQETQYF. In nucleotides, the CDR3 is TGTGCCAGCAGCTTCCCTAGCTTCCAAGAGACCCAGTACTTC.

This chain joins TRBV12-3 or TRBV12-4 and TRBJ2-1; D gene ambiguous. The CDR3 runs 11 residues. With 3 bases removed from V and 7 bases from J, the gap between germline ends came to 4 bases. CDR3 residues: CASSFYNEQFF. The CDR3 region has the DNA TGTGCCAGCAGTTTCTATAATGAGCAGTTCTTC.

This rearrangement joins TRBV7-9 to TRBJ2-1; tentatively, D is TRBD2 (7 bases). The germline CDR1 and CDR2 sequences are SEHNR and FQNEAQ (reference sequence). The CDR3 contains 17 residues. With 4 bases removed from V and 2 bases from J, the gap between germline ends came to 18 bases. The CDR3: CASSSTREGGAYNEQFF. CDR3 bases: TGTGCCAGCAGCTCGACACGAGAGGGGGGGGCCTACAATGAGCAGTTCTTC.

The rearrangement uses TRBV18 and TRBJ2-3; D unresolved. The CDR3 runs 13 residues. CDR1 is KGHSH and CDR2 is LQKENI in the germline V gene. V was shortened by 9 bases and J by 4 bases, with 14 bases between the two germline ends. CDR3 in DNA: TGTGCCAGTCACTCACCTCAGGCAGATACGCAGTATTTT. Translation: CASHSPQADTQYF.

This rearrangement joins TRBV7-2 to TRBJ2-7; 8 positions agree with TRBD2. Germline CDR1 and CDR2: SGHTA and FQGNSA. The CDR3 is 15 amino acids. The ends lost 5 bases at V and 3 bases at J; junction bases unmatched: 9. CDR3 sequence reads: CASSRSSGGDYEQYF. CDR3 nucleotides: TGTGCCAGCAGCCGCAGTTCCGGGGGGGACTACGAGCAGTACTTC.

In DNA form, the CDR3 reads TGTGCCACCAGTGAGGGCCCGACCTACGAGCAGTACTTC. Protein sequence: CATSEGPTYEQYF. The chain links TRBV24-1 to TRBJ2-7, with D unresolved. The CDR3 loop spans 13 amino acids. V was cut by 4 bases and J by 2 bases, with 8 bases left in between. CDR1 is KGHDR, CDR2 SFDVKD, per germline.

The V and J genes are TRBV6-5 and TRBJ1-1, with D maybe TRBD1 (5 bases). The CDR3 is 15 residues long. Germline-derived CDR1 and CDR2 are MNHEY and SVGAGI. V lost 5 bases and J lost 2, with 15 bases in between. The CDR3: CASSRDSGGNTEAFF. DNA of the CDR3: TGTGCCAGCAGTCGGGATTCCGGGGGAAACACTGAAGCTTTCTTT.

This rearrangement joins TRBV28 to TRBJ1-2; 7 nucleotides agree with TRBD1. V dropped 3 bases and J dropped 1; count of bases not matched to a gene: 11. Per germline, CDR1 MDHEN and CDR2 SYDVKM. This CDR3 has 17 amino acids. In DNA, the CDR3 is TGTGCCAGCAGTTTCCTTCAGGGGGTCGAGCGTAACTATGGCTACACCTTC. This encodes CASSFLQGVERNYGYTF.

The genes are TRBV27 and TRBJ2-7; weak D call: TRBD2 (7 bases). Deletions cut 8 bases from V and 0 bases from J, with 14 bases between. CDR3 length: 14 residues. CDR1 is MNHEY and CDR2 is SMNVEV in the germline V gene (reference sequence). The chain's CDR3 is CASGRGTNSYEQYF. CDR3 bases: TGTGCCAGCGGGAGGGGGACCAACTCCTACGAGCAGTACTTC.

The CDR3 reads CASSLRDKTYEQYF. DNA of the CDR3: TGTGCCAGCAGTTTACGGGATAAAACCTACGAGCAGTACTTC. V gene TRBV28 combines with J gene TRBJ2-7, with D maybe TRBD2 (5 bases). With 2 bases removed from V and 2 bases from J, the gap between germline ends came to 10 bases. The CDR3 extends over 14 amino acids. Germline-derived CDR1 and CDR2 are MDHEN and SYDVKM.

The chain uses TRBV29-1 and TRBJ2-5; 11 bases map to TRBD2. The germline CDR1 and CDR2 sequences are SQVTM and ANQGSEA. After removal of 6 bases from V and 4 bases from J, the junction contained 13 bases not matched to a gene. This CDR3 spans 16 amino acids. Here the CDR3 DNA reads TGCAGCGTCACTAGCGGGGGCCTGAGGGTAACAGAGACCCAGTACTTC. This sequence encodes CSVTSGGLRVTETQYF. Filled out from reference TRBV29-1 and TRBJ2-5, the complete variable domain reads SAVISQKPSRDICQRGTSLTIQCQVDSQVTMMFWYRQQPGQSLTLIATANQGSEATYESGFVIDKFPISRPNLTFSTLTVSNMSPEDSSIYLCSVTSGGLRVTETQYFGPGTRLLVL.